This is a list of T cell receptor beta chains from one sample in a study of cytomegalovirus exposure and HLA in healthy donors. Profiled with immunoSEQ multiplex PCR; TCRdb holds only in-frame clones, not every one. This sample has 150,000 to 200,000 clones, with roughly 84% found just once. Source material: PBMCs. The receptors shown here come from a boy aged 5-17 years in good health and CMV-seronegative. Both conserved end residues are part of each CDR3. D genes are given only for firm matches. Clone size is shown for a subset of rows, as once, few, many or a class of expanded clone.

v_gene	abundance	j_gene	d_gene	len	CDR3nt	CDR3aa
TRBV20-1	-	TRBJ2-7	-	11	TGCAGTGCTAGGGTCGGGTTGCAGGGCCACTTC	CSARVGLQGHF
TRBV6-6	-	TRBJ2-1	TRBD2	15	TGTGCCAGCAGTCCCATAGCGGGAGGTTACAATGAGCAGTTCTTC	CASSPIAGGYNEQFF
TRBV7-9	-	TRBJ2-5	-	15	TGTGCCAGCAGCTTAAGATCCCGTACTTGGGAGACCCAGTACTTC	CASSLRSRTWETQYF
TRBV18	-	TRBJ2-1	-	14	TGTGCCAGCTCACCACAGTGGGCCCTCAATGAGCAGTTCTTC	CASSPQWALNEQFF
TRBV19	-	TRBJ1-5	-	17	TGTGCCAGTAGTACCTTCAGGGGCGGGCTAGCCAATCAGCCCCAGCATTTT	CASSTFRGGLANQPQHF
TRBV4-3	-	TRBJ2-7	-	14	TGCGCCAGCAGCCAAGGAACTAGGGACTACGAGCAGTACTTC	CASSQGTRDYEQYF
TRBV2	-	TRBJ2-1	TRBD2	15	TGTGCCAGCAGTGGGACTAGCGGGAGCTTCAATGAGCAGTTCTTC	CASSGTSGSFNEQFF
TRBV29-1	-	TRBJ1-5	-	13	TGCAGCGTTGGTCTAGGGACTTTTCAGCCCCAGCATTTT	CSVGLGTFQPQHF
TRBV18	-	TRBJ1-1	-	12	TGTGCCAGCTCCCCGTCGAACACTGAAGCTTTCTTT	CASSPSNTEAFF
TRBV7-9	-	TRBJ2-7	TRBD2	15	TGTGCCAGCAGCCCAAGCGGGGTGTTCCTCTACGAGCAGTACTTC	CASSPSGVFLYEQYF
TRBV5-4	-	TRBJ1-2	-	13	TGTGCCAGCAGCCAGCGGCCGGGAGGGGGCTACACCTTC	CASSQRPGGGYTF
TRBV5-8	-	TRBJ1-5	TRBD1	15	TGTGCCAGCAGCGCCTTGGACAGGGACTGGCAGCCCCAGCATTTT	CASSALDRDWQPQHF
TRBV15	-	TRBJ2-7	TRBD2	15	TGTGCCACCAGCAGAGATCACGCGGGGGGCAACGAGCAGTACTTC	CATSRDHAGGNEQYF
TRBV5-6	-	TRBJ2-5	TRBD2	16	TGTGCCAGCAGCTTGTCGGCTAGCGGGGGGCAAGAGACCCAGTACTTC	CASSLSASGGQETQYF
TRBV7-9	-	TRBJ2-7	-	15	TGTGCCAGCAGCTTACCCGGGACACCCTCTTACGAGCAGTACTTC	CASSLPGTPSYEQYF
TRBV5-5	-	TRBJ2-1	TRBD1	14	TGTGCCAGCAGCGGCGGGACAGGGATTCATGAGCAGTTCTTC	CASSGGTGIHEQFF
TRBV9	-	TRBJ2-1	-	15	TGTGCCAGCAGCGTACGGGATGGGGGCGGGAATGAGCAGTTCTTC	CASSVRDGGGNEQFF
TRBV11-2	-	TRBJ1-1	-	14	TGTGCCAGCAGCTTATCTTCCAGCACAGGGAAAGCTTTCTTT	CASSLSSSTGKAFF
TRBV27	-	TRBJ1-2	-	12	TGTGCCAGCAGTTTACCAAACTATGGCTACACCTTC	CASSLPNYGYTF
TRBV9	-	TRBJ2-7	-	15	TGTGCCAGCAGCCTAGGACAGAATCCGTCCTACGAGCAGTACTTC	CASSLGQNPSYEQYF
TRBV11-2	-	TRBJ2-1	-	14	TGTGCCAGCAGGCAAATACAGGGAATCCCAAGGAAGTTCTTC	CASRQIQGIPRKFF
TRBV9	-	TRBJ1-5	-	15	TGTGCCAGCAGCGTAGCGGGGGGAAACAATCAGCCCCAGCATTTT	CASSVAGGNNQPQHF
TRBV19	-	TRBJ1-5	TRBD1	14	TGTGCCAGTAGTCTGGGACAGGGGAATCAGCCCCAGCATTTT	CASSLGQGNQPQHF
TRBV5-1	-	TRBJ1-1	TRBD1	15	TGCGCCAGCAGCATAACAGGGGGGACGAACACTGAAGCTTTCTTT	CASSITGGTNTEAFF
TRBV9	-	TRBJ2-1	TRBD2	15	TGTGCCAGCAGCATTAGAGGACTAGTGGGTCATGAGCAGTTCTTC	CASSIRGLVGHEQFF
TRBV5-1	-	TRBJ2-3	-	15	TGCGCCAGCAGCGCGGGGACCACCAGGGCAGATACGCAGTATTTT	CASSAGTTRADTQYF
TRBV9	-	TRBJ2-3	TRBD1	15	TGTGCCAGCAGCGAAACGACAGGGCACACAGATACGCAGTATTTT	CASSETTGHTDTQYF
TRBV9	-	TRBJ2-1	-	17	TGTGCCAGCAGCGTTCCCAAAGGGGGGGGACGGAACAATGAGCAGTTCTTC	CASSVPKGGGRNNEQFF
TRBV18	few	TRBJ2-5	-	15	TGTGCCAGCTCACCAGTGGGGGCGAGGCAAGAGACCCAGTACTTC	CASSPVGARQETQYF
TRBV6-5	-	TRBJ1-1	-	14	TGTGCCAGCAGTTACTTGGGGGGGAACACTGAAGCTTTCTTT	CASSYLGGNTEAFF
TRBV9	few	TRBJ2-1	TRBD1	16	TGTGCCAGCAGCGTTGGTTTGGTTCAGGGGGCGGGTGAGCAGTTCTTC	CASSVGLVQGAGEQFF
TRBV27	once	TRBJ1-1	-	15	TGTGCCAGCCTAAGGTTTGAGGGTTTGAACACTGAAGCTTTCTTT	CASLRFEGLNTEAFF
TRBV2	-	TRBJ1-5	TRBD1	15	TGTGCCAGCCACCAGGACAGGGGTCTCAATCAGCCCCAGCATTTT	CASHQDRGLNQPQHF
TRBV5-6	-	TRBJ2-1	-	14	TGTGCCAGCAGCCCAACGCCCATAGACAATGAGCAGTTCTTC	CASSPTPIDNEQFF
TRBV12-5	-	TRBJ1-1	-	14	TGTGCTAGTGGTTTGGGGGGGGTATTCACTGAAGCTTTCTTT	CASGLGGVFTEAFF
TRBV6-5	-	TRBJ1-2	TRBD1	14	TGTGCCAGCAGTGACGGACAGGGCGTCTATGGCTACACCTTC	CASSDGQGVYGYTF
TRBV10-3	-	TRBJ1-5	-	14	TGTGCCATCACCGGGGCAGGGGGCAATCAGCCCCAGCATTTT	CAITGAGGNQPQHF
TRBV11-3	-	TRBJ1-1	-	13	TGTGCCAGCAGCTCCGACAGTGTAACTGAAGCTTTCTTT	CASSSDSVTEAFF
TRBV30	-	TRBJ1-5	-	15	TGTGCCTGGAGTCAAAAGGACGGGGTCAATCAGCCCCAGCATTTT	CAWSQKDGVNQPQHF
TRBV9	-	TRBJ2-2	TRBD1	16	TGTGCCAGCAGCGCTGGGACAGGGACCCTGGCATGGGAGCTGTTTTTT	CASSAGTGTLAWELFF
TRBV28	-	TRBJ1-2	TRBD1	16	TGTGCCAGCAGTTATCCGGGACAGGGAGGGTCAAGGGGCTACACCTTC	CASSYPGQGGSRGYTF
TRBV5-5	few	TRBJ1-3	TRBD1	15	TGTGCCAGCAGCTGGACAGGGCCCTCTGGAAACACCATATATTTT	CASSWTGPSGNTIYF
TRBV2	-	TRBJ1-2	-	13	TGTGCCAGCAGTGGCGACAGGATTAATGGCTACACCTTC	CASSGDRINGYTF
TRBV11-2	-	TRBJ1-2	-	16	TGTGCCAGCAGGAAAGGGGTGGGGCTTGAAGGGGATGGCTACACCTTC	CASRKGVGLEGDGYTF
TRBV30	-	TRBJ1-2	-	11	TGTGCCTGGAGTGGTAGAATAGGCTACACCTTC	CAWSGRIGYTF
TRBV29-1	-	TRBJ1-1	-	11	TGCAGCGTTTCGGAACCGGGTCTCGCTTTCTTT	CSVSEPGLAFF
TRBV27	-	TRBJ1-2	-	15	TGTGCCAGCAGTTTATCAGTGACCCAGGGGTTCGGCTACACCTTC	CASSLSVTQGFGYTF
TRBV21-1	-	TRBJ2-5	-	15	TGTGCCAGCAGCAAAGATCAGGACAGGGGGCGAACCCAGTACTTC	CASSKDQDRGRTQYF
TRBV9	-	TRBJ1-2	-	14	TGTGCCAGCAGCGTAGAAGGCTTGGCAGCGGGCTACACCTTC	CASSVEGLAAGYTF
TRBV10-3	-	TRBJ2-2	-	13	TGTGCCATCTACAATATGAACACCGGGGAGCTGTTTTTT	CAIYNMNTGELFF
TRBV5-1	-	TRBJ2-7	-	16	TGCGCCAGCAGCTTAGGCGGGATCGGAGGGGACTACGAGCAGTACTTC	CASSLGGIGGDYEQYF
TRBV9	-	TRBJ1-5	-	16	TGTGCCAGCAGCGTAGGGGCAGGGGAAGGCGATCAGCCCCAGCATTTT	CASSVGAGEGDQPQHF
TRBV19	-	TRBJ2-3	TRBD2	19	TGTGCCAGTAGTACCGGAGGGCTAGCGGGAGGCTTCTTCACAGATACGCAGTATTTT	CASSTGGLAGGFFTDTQYF
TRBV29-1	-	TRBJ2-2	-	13	TGCAGCTCACGCGGCCGGGGGACCGGGGAGCTGTTTTTT	CSSRGRGTGELFF
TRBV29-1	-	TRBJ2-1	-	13	TGCAGCGCTGGGCCAGGGGGGCACAATGAGCAGTTCTTC	CSAGPGGHNEQFF